Sequencing of this T cell receptor beta chain was carried out in a study of blood T cell repertoires in COVID-19 (dated by TCRdb to the early 2020s). Looking at the study overall: Samples covering the acute and convalescent phases of COVID-19 were provided by collaborators in the United States, Italy and Spain. The prospective study material was composed of cDNA or gDNA derived from T cells, B-cell-depleted T cells, or PBMCs. The dataset comprised deeply sampled blood TCRbeta repertoires from subjects exposed to, actively infected with, or recovered from COVID-19. The repertoires were released in a freely available public database intended as a resource for research on the immune response to SARS-CoV-2. The samples were drawn from the first 160 participants of the ongoing ImmuneRACE study and from over 950 subjects provided by 6 global collaborators. Nearly every sample came with metadata listing a de-identified subject ID, COVID-19 status, age in years and sex. Where available, HLA class I and class II types were taken from metadata supplied by the sample provider and were not determined by assay-based typing.

The immunoSEQ Assay, a bias-controlled multiplex PCR, was used to amplify TCRbeta CDR3 regions from genomic DNA. Turning to the authors' computational methods: Within the assay, amplification of reference gene primers was used to estimate how many nucleated cells each sample contained. Sequence reads were collapsed and filtered to measure the absolute abundance of every unique TCRbeta CDR3 rearrangement. For each sample, productive Simpson clonality was calculated as the square root of Simpson's diversity index over productive rearrangements. Entries here come from immuneACCESS through TCRdb and include only in-frame sequences with V and J called. Some clones fail to appear in such tables; in the studies checked, an unresolved V gene covers under half of the shortfall, and the cause of the remainder is unknown. V and J calls and clone size are copied from that table; D and trimming were computed from the DNA. Counted in this sample were some 240,000 clones; roughly 85% of them appeared once. The ten largest clonotypes hold roughly 2.2% of the sample.

At one collaborating source in Seattle, patients were enrolled during active infection and were followed longitudinally through the course of disease. Collaborating institutions collected whole blood in K2EDTA tubes following their own protocols. For TCRbeta analysis, collaborators shipped samples in one of three forms: frozen whole blood, isolated PBMCs, or DNA extracted from either of those sample types. The germline V gene supplies CDR1 SGHNT and CDR2 YENEEA. The CDR3 measures 14 amino acids from cysteine to phenylalanine. Solely the CDR3 DNA is kept, with 42 bases framed from the first base. Trimming takes 5 bases off V and 4 bases off J; junction bases not matched to a gene: 7. This clone has a handful of counts. Its antigen remains unidentified. Per-base qualities were not stored, and no clone one base away is much larger. Study-wide conclusions, independent of this receptor: The quantity of clinical and demographic metadata differed by source and by participant and was supplied without curation.

Sequenced: peripheral blood. This TCR was recovered from a woman between 70 and 85 years old with COVID-19, enrolled during active disease. The sequence joins TRBV11-3 to TRBJ2-5; 7 bases in the junction line up with TRBD2. The sequenced DNA is TGTGCCAGCAGCCGCGGACTAGTTAGAGAGACCCAGTACTTC. This gives the protein CASSRGLVRETQYF.